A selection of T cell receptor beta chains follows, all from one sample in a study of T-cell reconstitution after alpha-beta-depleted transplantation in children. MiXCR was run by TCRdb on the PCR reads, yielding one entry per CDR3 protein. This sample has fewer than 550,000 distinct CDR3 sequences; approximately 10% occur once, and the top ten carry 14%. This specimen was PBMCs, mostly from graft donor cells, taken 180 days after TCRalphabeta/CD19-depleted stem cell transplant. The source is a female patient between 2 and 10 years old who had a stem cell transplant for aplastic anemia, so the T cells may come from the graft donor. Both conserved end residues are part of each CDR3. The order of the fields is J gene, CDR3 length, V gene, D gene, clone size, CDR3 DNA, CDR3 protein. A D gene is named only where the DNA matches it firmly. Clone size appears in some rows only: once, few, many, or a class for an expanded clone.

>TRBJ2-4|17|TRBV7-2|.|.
TGTGCCAGCAGCAGGGGGGCGCGAGGGGGGGCCAAAAACATTCAGTACTTC
CASSRGARGGAKNIQYF
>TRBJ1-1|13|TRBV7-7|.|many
TGTGCCAGCAGCTTATCCTCTAACACTGAAGCTTTCTTT
CASSLSSNTEAFF
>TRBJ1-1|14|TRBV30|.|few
TGTGCCTGGAGCCTGGACATATCTGCCGCTGAAGCTTTCTTT
CAWSLDISAAEAFF
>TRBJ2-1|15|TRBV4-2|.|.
TGTGCCAGCAGCCAAGCAGACAGGTTGTCAAATGAGCAGTTCTTC
CASSQADRLSNEQFF
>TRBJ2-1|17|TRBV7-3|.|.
TGTGCCAGCAGCTTAGTTTCCACAAAGGCCGGAACGAGTGAGCAGTTCTTC
CASSLVSTKAGTSEQFF
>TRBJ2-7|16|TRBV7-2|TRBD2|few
TGTGCCAGCAGCTTAGAGGCAGCGGGAGGGCCCGGGGAGCAGTACTTC
CASSLEAAGGPGEQYF
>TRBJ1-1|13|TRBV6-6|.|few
TGTGCCAGCAGTTACTCAACAGTCACTGAAGCTTTCTTT
CASSYSTVTEAFF
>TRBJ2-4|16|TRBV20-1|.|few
TGCAGTGCTAGAGATCAATGGAGAGACAGGAGAAACATTCAGTACTTC
CSARDQWRDRRNIQYF
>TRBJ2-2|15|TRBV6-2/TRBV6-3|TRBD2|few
TGTGCCAGCAGTCCTAGCGGGAGGAATGGCGGGGAGCTGTTTTTT
CASSPSGRNGGELFF
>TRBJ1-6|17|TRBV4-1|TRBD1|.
TGCGCCAGCAGCCAAGAGCCACTGACAGGGGTCAATTCACCCCTCCACTTT
CASSQEPLTGVNSPLHF
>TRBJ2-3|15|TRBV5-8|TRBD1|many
TGTGCCAGCAGCCCCGGGACAGGGCTGACAGATACGCAGTATTTT
CASSPGTGLTDTQYF